A selection of T cell receptor beta chains follows, all from one sample in a study of response to subunit inactivated influenza vaccine. TCRdb re-called the RT-PCR reads with MiXCR, one entry per CDR3 protein. The sample has over 300,000 distinct CDR3 sequences; less than 25% are singletons. The sequences come from PBMCs from blood, collected approximately 20 months after vaccination. The receptors stem from a man aged 45-69 years who received an inactivated influenza vaccine. Each CDR3 is given with its conserved first and last residue. Each record gives: D gene, J gene, V gene, CDR3 protein. The D gene is left open where the match is weak.

d_call: -; j_call: TRBJ1-2; v_call: TRBV27; cdr3_aa: CASSLSPARGYGYTF
d_call: -; j_call: TRBJ1-4; v_call: TRBV5-1; cdr3_aa: CASSLEGWGELFF
d_call: -; j_call: TRBJ1-1; v_call: TRBV7-3; cdr3_aa: CASSLMGRRRGDTEAFF
d_call: -; j_call: TRBJ2-7; v_call: TRBV18; cdr3_aa: CASSPLRESYEQYF
d_call: -; j_call: TRBJ1-1; v_call: TRBV28; cdr3_aa: CASSFGGVNTEAFF
d_call: TRBD2; j_call: TRBJ2-4; v_call: TRBV18; cdr3_aa: CASSPPLKEREPQNIQYF
d_call: -; j_call: TRBJ2-4; v_call: TRBV9; cdr3_aa: CASSSQMSNIQYF
d_call: TRBD2; j_call: TRBJ2-7; v_call: TRBV29-1; cdr3_aa: CSVSVAGAYEQYF
d_call: TRBD2; j_call: TRBJ2-7; v_call: TRBV6-1; cdr3_aa: CASNPSGSQYEQYF
d_call: TRBD2; j_call: TRBJ2-2; v_call: TRBV20-1; cdr3_aa: CSAQGLAGNTGELFF
d_call: -; j_call: TRBJ1-4; v_call: TRBV19; cdr3_aa: CASSTLGGAVGEKLFF
d_call: -; j_call: TRBJ1-4; v_call: TRBV5-1; cdr3_aa: CASSLNQAGEKLFF
d_call: -; j_call: TRBJ2-3; v_call: TRBV20-1; cdr3_aa: CSATGVSTDTQYF
d_call: -; j_call: TRBJ1-6; v_call: TRBV5-1; cdr3_aa: CASSTGQSSPLHF
d_call: TRBD2; j_call: TRBJ2-1; v_call: TRBV7-2; cdr3_aa: CASSLVAGLFF
d_call: -; j_call: TRBJ1-1; v_call: TRBV28; cdr3_aa: CASRKGGRYTEAFF
d_call: -; j_call: TRBJ1-1; v_call: TRBV5-1; cdr3_aa: CASSLAGLNEAFF
d_call: -; j_call: TRBJ1-5; v_call: TRBV6-1; cdr3_aa: CASSQHRFRESNQPQHF
d_call: -; j_call: TRBJ2-7; v_call: TRBV6-1; cdr3_aa: CASSLGVLASAGEQYF
d_call: -; j_call: TRBJ1-1; v_call: TRBV4-2; cdr3_aa: CASSHENTEAFF
d_call: -; j_call: TRBJ2-2; v_call: TRBV12-3/TRBV12-4; cdr3_aa: CASSLVQDTGELFF
d_call: TRBD1; j_call: TRBJ1-6; v_call: TRBV5-1; cdr3_aa: CASSLRKGQASSYNSPLHF
d_call: -; j_call: TRBJ2-3; v_call: TRBV5-1; cdr3_aa: CASTNGRGYTDTQYF
d_call: TRBD2; j_call: TRBJ2-7; v_call: TRBV28; cdr3_aa: CASSTPWTSGEENVYEQYF
d_call: -; j_call: TRBJ1-1; v_call: TRBV4-1; cdr3_aa: CASSQDRNARANTEAFF
d_call: -; j_call: TRBJ2-5; v_call: TRBV10-3; cdr3_aa: CAISHTDRETQYF
d_call: TRBD1; j_call: TRBJ1-1; v_call: TRBV4-2; cdr3_aa: CASSQTGGTGGVNTEAFF
d_call: -; j_call: TRBJ1-2; v_call: TRBV4-1; cdr3_aa: CASSPGAGANYGYTF
d_call: TRBD2; j_call: TRBJ2-1; v_call: TRBV12-3/TRBV12-4; cdr3_aa: CASSPGTTLNEQFF
d_call: -; j_call: TRBJ2-4; v_call: TRBV20-1; cdr3_aa: CSLRKGQRAKNIQYF
d_call: TRBD1; j_call: TRBJ1-5; v_call: TRBV20-1; cdr3_aa: CSAYSAGTGPRSNQPQHF
d_call: TRBD1; j_call: TRBJ1-3; v_call: TRBV12-3/TRBV12-4; cdr3_aa: CASSGGQGLSGNTIYF
d_call: TRBD1; j_call: TRBJ1-5; v_call: TRBV20-1; cdr3_aa: CSVKQGAGNQPQHF
d_call: TRBD2; j_call: TRBJ2-7; v_call: TRBV5-1; cdr3_aa: CASSTSTSGSYEQYF
d_call: -; j_call: TRBJ2-3; v_call: TRBV12-3/TRBV12-4; cdr3_aa: CASRPDRGNTQYF
d_call: TRBD2; j_call: TRBJ2-3; v_call: TRBV7-3; cdr3_aa: CASSYRGTRTDTQYF
d_call: -; j_call: TRBJ1-2; v_call: TRBV12-3/TRBV12-4; cdr3_aa: CASSPGPANYGYTF
d_call: -; j_call: TRBJ1-2; v_call: TRBV7-9; cdr3_aa: CASSFLSDSYGYTF
d_call: TRBD1; j_call: TRBJ1-1; v_call: TRBV5-1; cdr3_aa: CASSPPGQGLNTEAFF
d_call: TRBD2; j_call: TRBJ2-3; v_call: TRBV29-1; cdr3_aa: CSVGTSGGTDTQYF
d_call: -; j_call: TRBJ1-1; v_call: TRBV12-3/TRBV12-4; cdr3_aa: CASSFLWNTEAFF
d_call: TRBD1; j_call: TRBJ1-2; v_call: TRBV7-9; cdr3_aa: CASSVGTGESGYTF
d_call: -; j_call: TRBJ1-1; v_call: TRBV19; cdr3_aa: CASRKDMNTEAFF
d_call: -; j_call: TRBJ1-2; v_call: TRBV29-1; cdr3_aa: CSVEFMDGYTF
d_call: TRBD1; j_call: TRBJ1-1; v_call: TRBV15; cdr3_aa: CATSRETPGQLFAEAFF
d_call: -; j_call: TRBJ1-1; v_call: TRBV5-1; cdr3_aa: CASSWALRDMNTEAFF
d_call: TRBD2; j_call: TRBJ2-7; v_call: TRBV5-6; cdr3_aa: CASSLTGRAVYEQYF
d_call: -; j_call: TRBJ2-3; v_call: TRBV7-2; cdr3_aa: CASSLATTDTQYF
d_call: TRBD2; j_call: TRBJ2-7; v_call: TRBV13; cdr3_aa: CASSSSRTSGGSYEQYF
d_call: TRBD1; j_call: TRBJ1-2; v_call: TRBV18; cdr3_aa: CASSPDRLLGGYTF